Below, 24 T cell receptor beta chains from the same sample are listed, as sequenced in a study of shared clonotypes between healthy human individuals. The data were produced by immunoSEQ multiplex PCR, yet TCRdb's version contains in-frame clones alone and is incomplete. This table has millions of clones, just over 90% appearing once. The sample was naive CD4+ T cells sorted from blood. Subset specified: CD45RA+ positively selected. These TCRs come from a man aged 18 to 29 in good health.

The rearrangement joins TRBV28 to TRBJ2-7; 15 nucleotides match TRBD2. Per germline, CDR1 MDHEN and CDR2 SYDVKM. The junction had 8 bases not matched to a gene; V was cut back by 4 bases and J by 4 bases. This CDR3 is 17 amino acids long. The CDR3 loop reads CASSSLGTSGGRYEQYF. CDR3 nucleotides: TGTGCCAGCAGTTCCCTCGGGACTAGCGGGGGGCGTTACGAGCAGTACTTC.

This chain uses TRBV2 with TRBJ1-5; D is unclear. V was cut by 4 bases and J by 0 bases, with 7 bases left in between. Germline assignment: CDR1 SNHLY and CDR2 FYNNEI. The CDR3 extends over 14 amino acids. The CDR3, as DNA: TGTGCCAGCAGTGTAATAAATAGCAATCAGCCCCAGCATTTT. As protein: CASSVINSNQPQHF. Full variable domain (missing parts from reference TRBV2 and TRBJ1-5): EPEVTQTPSHQVTQMGQEVILRCVPISNHLYFYWYRQILGQKVEFLVSFYNNEISEKSEIFDDQFSVERPDGSNFTLKIRSTKLEDSAMYFCASSVINSNQPQHFGDGTRLSIL.

As DNA, the CDR3 is TGTGCCAGCAACCAGGGGGCCTACGAGCAGTACTTC. It specifies CASNQGAYEQYF. The genes are TRBV6-1 and TRBJ2-7, with TRBD1 matching 7 bases. This CDR3 spans 12 amino acids. From germline, CDR1 is MNHNS and CDR2 SASEGT. Trimming took 7 bases from V and 2 from J; bases not matched to a gene: 2.

The chain's CDR3 is CASSGTHLGQGRYEQYF. The CDR3 nucleotides read TGTGCCAGCAGTGGAACTCATTTAGGACAGGGGAGGTACGAGCAGTACTTC. The rearrangement joins TRBV6-1 to TRBJ2-7, with TRBD1 identical over 9 bases. J lost 4 bases, V lost 4 bases, and 14 bases had no gene match. Per the germline V gene, CDR1 is MNHNS and CDR2 is SASEGT. The CDR3 has 17 residues.

The V and J genes are TRBV2 and TRBJ2-1; D gene unclear. The germline gives CDR1 SNHLY, CDR2 FYNNEI. This CDR3 has 15 amino acids. The V gene lost 6 bases and the J gene lost 0 bases, with 12 bases spanning the gap. CDR3 DNA: TGTGCCAGCAGCGGAAGCGAGAGCTCCTACAATGAGCAGTTCTTC. Amino acid sequence: CASSGSESSYNEQFF.

As regards this clone: Other nucleotide sequences from this sample produce the same CDR3. CDR3 DNA: TGTGCCAGCAGTGAAGGGCTAGCGGGAGGAGAGACCCAGTACTTC. It specifies CASSEGLAGGETQYF. This chain links TRBV2 with TRBJ2-5; 11 nucleotides agree with TRBD2. The germline V gene encodes CDR1 SNHLY and CDR2 FYNNEI. The CDR3 length is 15 residues. V gave up 1 base and J gave up 4 bases; unmatched junction bases: 2.

The chain employs TRBV12-5 and TRBJ2-3; D is ambiguous. Looked up from germline, CDR1 is LGHNT and CDR2 is FRNRAP. The length of the CDR3 is 15 residues. The V end was cut by 3 bases, the J end by 1 base, with 11 bases between. The CDR3 loop reads CASGLPSAGTDTQYF. The CDR3, as DNA: TGTGCTAGTGGTTTACCCTCGGCCGGCACAGATACGCAGTATTTT.

In its sample, this clone was seen once. The same CDR3 is also encoded by other DNA sequences in this sample. The chain carries TRBV7-2 and TRBJ2-1; 7 bases fit TRBD2. V was clipped by 3 bases and J by 1 base; unmatched bases: 0. The germline gives CDR1 SGHTA, CDR2 FQGNSA. This CDR3 is 14 amino acids long. The CDR3 bases are TGTGCCAGCAGCTTCGGGGGGTCCTACAATGAGCAGTTCTTC. Translating gives CASSFGGSYNEQFF.

The V call is TRBV4-3, the J call TRBJ1-3; unclear D gene. Trimming stripped 0 bases from V and 4 bases from J, with 10 bases between. Germline V lookup: CDR1 LGHNA, CDR2 YSLEER. CDR3 length: 15 amino acids. The CDR3 DNA reads as TGCGCCAGCAGCCAAGATCTCCGGGCCGGAAACACCATATATTTT. Protein: CASSQDLRAGNTIYF.

V and J are TRBV19 and TRBJ1-5, with 7 bases that match TRBD1. The germline gives CDR1 LNHDA, CDR2 SQIVND (reference sequence). Trimming removed 3 bases from V and 6 bases from J; junction bases left unmatched: 8. This CDR3 region has 15 residues. The CDR3 bases are TGTGCCAGTAGTATCACGACAGGGTCGGGTCAGCCCCAGCATTTT. Translation: CASSITTGSGQPQHF.

The CDR3 nucleotides are TGTGCCAGCAGCTCGGGGACTAGCGGGAACGAGCAGTACTTC. It yields the protein CASSSGTSGNEQYF. The V gene is TRBV5-4, the J gene TRBJ2-7; 13 bases are shared with TRBD2. The germline V gene encodes CDR1 SGHNT and CDR2 YYREEE (reference sequence). Trimming took 3 bases from V and 5 from J; bases not matched to a gene: 2. The CDR3 contains 14 residues. The full variable domain, in which reference TRBV5-4 and TRBJ2-7 provide the parts outside the CDR3, is ETGVTQSPTHLIKTRGQQVTLRCSSQSGHNTVSWYQQALGQGPQFIFQYYREEENGRGNFPPRFSGLQFPNYSSELNVNALELDDSALYLCASSSGTSGNEQYFGPGTRLTVT.

The rearrangement uses TRBV5-4 and TRBJ2-3, with 14 bases fitting TRBD2. Germline V gene sequence: CDR1 SGHNT, CDR2 YYREEE (reference sequence). The CDR3 is 15 amino acids. Germline trimming cut 4 bases from V and 3 bases from J; bases unmatched to any gene: 1. In DNA, the CDR3 is TGTGCCAGCAGCGGGACTAGCGGGAGAACAGATACGCAGTATTTT. Its protein is CASSGTSGRTDTQYF.

This clone was seen only once. J is TRBJ2-3 and V is TRBV6-6; the match to TRBD2 covers 11 bases. V dropped 1 base and J dropped 3; count of bases not matched to a gene: 3. CDR3 size: 16 residues. Germline V gene sequence: CDR1 MNHNY, CDR2 SVGAGI (reference sequence). CDR3 sequence: CASSYFGTSGTDTQYF. The CDR3, as DNA: TGTGCCAGCAGTTACTTCGGGACTAGCGGTACAGATACGCAGTATTTT.

This chain joins TRBV6-1 and TRBJ1-1, with D possibly TRBD1 on 5 matching bases. Germline CDR1 MNHNS, CDR2 SASEGT. CDR3 length: 14 residues. The germline V and J ends were trimmed by 7 bases and 6 bases, with 18 bases remaining between them. The CDR3 DNA follows: TGTGCCAGCAAAGGTTCAGGGAGGGTTTCTGAAGCTTTCTTT. This sequence encodes CASKGSGRVSEAFF.

The J gene is TRBJ2-7, the V gene TRBV5-1; the D gene is possibly TRBD1 (6 bases). Looked up from germline, CDR1 is SGHRS and CDR2 is YFSETQ. V was pared by 0 bases and J by 6 bases, with 16 bases between. This CDR3 comprises 15 residues. The CDR3 DNA follows: TGCGCCAGCAGCTTGGGGCGACAGGCGGCTAGCGAGCAGTACTTC. Encoded protein: CASSLGRQAASEQYF.

This chain uses TRBV30 with TRBJ2-2; tentative D call: TRBD2 (6 bases). Germline CDR1 GTSNPN, CDR2 SVGIG (reference sequence). V lost 0 bases, J lost 1 base, and 12 bases lay in between. This CDR3 has 16 amino acids. Here the CDR3 reads CAWSVRGTLNTGELFF. As DNA, the CDR3 is TGTGCCTGGAGTGTACGGGGGACCCTGAACACCGGGGAGCTGTTTTTT.

This rearrangement joins TRBV2 to TRBJ2-7; D might be TRBD2 (6 bases). The CDR3 sequence is 12 residues long. Trimming removed 6 bases at V and 5 bases at J, with 11 bases between. Germline V CDR1 and CDR2: SNHLY, FYNNEI. CDR3: CASSGGTHEQYF. The CDR3 region has the DNA TGTGCCAGCAGCGGCGGGACCCACGAGCAGTACTTC. The entire variable domain, with the rest obtained from reference TRBV2 and TRBJ2-7, is as follows: EPEVTQTPSHQVTQMGQEVILRCVPISNHLYFYWYRQILGQKVEFLVSFYNNEISEKSEIFDDQFSVERPDGSNFTLKIRSTKLEDSAMYFCASSGGTHEQYFGPGTRLTVT.

This clone occurred once. This chain's CDR3 is CASQRGTDTQYF. The CDR3 DNA is TGTGCCAGCCAAAGGGGCACAGATACGCAGTATTTT. V gene TRBV6-5 combines with J gene TRBJ2-3; D remains ambiguous. The V gene lost 8 bases and the J gene lost 1 base, with 7 bases spanning the gap. This CDR3 contains 12 residues. The germline V gene encodes CDR1 MNHEY and CDR2 SVGAGI.

The chain joins TRBV7-2 to TRBJ1-5; D gene uncertain. Germline CDR1 is SGHTA and CDR2 is FQGNSA. The CDR3 has 15 amino acids. Deletions cut 1 base from V and 5 bases from J, with 12 bases between. CDR3 DNA sequence: TGTGCCAGCAGCTTAGATGGGGTACGAGATCAGCCCCAGCATTTT. Amino acid sequence: CASSLDGVRDQPQHF.

This chain links TRBV9 with TRBJ1-1, with D possibly being TRBD1 (5 bases). The germline CDR1 and CDR2 sequences are SGDLS and YYNGEE. CDR3 length equals 15 residues. V was clipped by 1 base and J by 1 base, with 11 bases between them. The CDR3 nucleotides are TGTGCCAGCAGCGTATTCCCCCAGGGGAACACTGAAGCTTTCTTT. Residues: CASSVFPQGNTEAFF. Full variable domain (remainder filled in from reference TRBV9 and TRBJ1-1): DSGVTQTPKHLITATGQRVTLRCSPRSGDLSVYWYQQSLDQGLQFLIQYYNGEERAKGNILERFSAQQFPDLHSELNLSSLELGDSALYFCASSVFPQGNTEAFFGQGTRLTVV.

This clone was seen just once. This chain connects TRBV21-1 to TRBJ1-2. TRBV21-1 is a pseudogene segment. The CDR3 length is 13 residues. CDR3 amino acids: CASSKKGRLGYTF. The CDR3 DNA is TGTGCCAGCAGCAAGAAAGGGAGACTTGGCTACACCTTC.

The chain recombines TRBV5-1 with TRBJ2-6; D call uncertain. Trimming took 0 bases from V and 4 from J, leaving 11 bases between them. Germline assignment: CDR1 SGHRS and CDR2 YFSETQ. The CDR3 has 16 amino acids. The CDR3 is CASSLDRLFGANVLTF. The CDR3 DNA reads TGCGCCAGCAGCTTGGATAGATTATTCGGGGCCAACGTCCTGACTTTC.

Comment on this clone: Other DNA sequences in this sample translate to the same CDR3. The chain recombines TRBV5-1 with TRBJ2-2; 8 nucleotides match TRBD2. CDR3 length: 16 residues. Losses at the gene ends were 0 bases for V and 2 bases for J; bases not matched to a gene: 3. CDR1 and CDR2 (germline): SGHRS, YFSETQ. This CDR3 reads CASSLVLAGNTGELFF. The CDR3 bases are TGCGCCAGCAGCTTGGTTCTAGCGGGCAACACCGGGGAGCTGTTTTTT.

The chain carries TRBV18 and TRBJ1-4, with D maybe TRBD1 (6 bases). V gave up 2 bases and J gave up 7 bases, with 14 bases separating them. This CDR3 is 15 amino acids long. CDR1 is KGHSH and CDR2 is LQKENI in the germline V gene. The CDR3: CASSPRGSKSEKLFF. Here the CDR3 DNA reads TGTGCCAGCTCACCAAGGGGGAGCAAAAGTGAAAAACTGTTTTTT. Full variable domain (rest looked up from reference TRBV18 and TRBJ1-4): NAGVMQNPRHLVRRRGQEARLRCSPMKGHSHVYWYRQLPEEGLKFMVYLQKENIIDESGMPKERFSAEFPKEGPSILRIQQVVRGDSAAYFCASSPRGSKSEKLFFGSGTQLSVL.